This is a list of T cell receptor beta chains from one sample in a study of regulatory T cells in long-lasting Graves disease. TCRdb recomputed calls from the multiplex PCR reads with MiXCR, one row per CDR3 protein. The profile shows about 540,000 distinct CDR3 sequences, approximately 15% of them singletons. This sample also belongs to another study, concerning T cells in Graves' hyperthyroidism and ophthalmopathy.

The sequencing here drew on peripheral blood mononuclear cells (PBMCs), taken at new diagnosis, from a patient treated with antithyroid drugs. The receptors shown here come from a man younger than 45 with Graves disease. Each CDR3 is given with its conserved first and last residue. Fields, in order: V gene, clone size, D gene, J gene, CDR3 protein, CDR3 DNA. The D gene is left open where the match is weak. Clone size appears in some rows only: once, few, many, or a class for an expanded clone.

V: TRBV14; size: few; D: .; J: TRBJ1-5; CDR3: CASSQGGLAGNQPQHF; DNA: TGTGCCAGCAGCCAAGGTGGTTTGGCAGGGAATCAGCCCCAGCATTTT
V: TRBV12-3/TRBV12-4; size: many; D: .; J: TRBJ2-3; CDR3: CASSWASESTDTQYF; DNA: TGTGCCAGCAGTTGGGCTAGCGAGAGCACAGATACGCAGTATTTT
V: TRBV16; size: many; D: .; J: TRBJ1-5; CDR3: CASSQSFPPQHF; DNA: TGTGCCAGCAGCCAATCGTTTCCGCCCCAGCATTTT
V: TRBV29-1; size: few; D: .; J: TRBJ1-2; CDR3: CSVEVGRPNYGYTF; DNA: TGCAGCGTTGAAGTTGGACGGCCTAACTATGGCTACACCTTC
V: TRBV5-1; size: many; D: .; J: TRBJ1-5; CDR3: CASSTLGRNRPQHF; DNA: TGTGCCAGCAGCACCCTTGGACGGAATCGGCCCCAGCATTTT
V: TRBV7-9; size: many; D: TRBD1; J: TRBJ1-5; CDR3: CASSPSPDRGPRYQPQHF; DNA: TGTGCCAGCAGCCCAAGCCCGGACAGGGGCCCCCGATATCAGCCCCAGCATTTT
V: TRBV20-1; size: many; D: .; J: TRBJ2-7; CDR3: CSAKAGTLPEGEQYF; DNA: TGCAGTGCTAAGGCCGGGACACTTCCCGAGGGGGAGCAGTACTTC
V: TRBV2; size: many; D: .; J: TRBJ1-5; CDR3: CASREVGQGNQPQHF; DNA: TGTGCCAGCAGGGAAGTCGGGCAGGGGAATCAGCCCCAGCATTTT
V: TRBV15; size: .; D: .; J: TRBJ1-2; CDR3: CATSRDTAYGYTF; DNA: TGTGCCACCAGCAGAGATACAGCCTATGGCTACACCTTC
V: TRBV12-3/TRBV12-4; size: many; D: .; J: TRBJ2-2; CDR3: CASSSDYRGAGELFF; DNA: TGTGCCAGCAGTTCTGACTATAGGGGAGCCGGGGAGCTGTTTTTT
V: TRBV11-2; size: few; D: .; J: TRBJ1-1; CDR3: CASSLEGPHTEAFF; DNA: TGTGCCAGCAGCTTAGAAGGGCCCCACACTGAAGCTTTCTTT
V: TRBV6-9; size: many; D: .; J: TRBJ1-1; CDR3: CASSSRRRTEAFF; DNA: TGTGCCAGCAGTTCGAGACGGAGGACTGAAGCTTTCTTT
V: TRBV11-2; size: many; D: .; J: TRBJ2-4; CDR3: CASSLRRENDIQYF; DNA: TGTGCCAGCAGCTTGCGACGGGAGAATGACATTCAGTACTTC
V: TRBV2; size: many; D: .; J: TRBJ2-5; CDR3: CATRGSGQETQYF; DNA: TGTGCCACCAGAGGGAGCGGCCAAGAGACCCAGTACTTC
V: TRBV29-1; size: few; D: TRBD1; J: TRBJ1-2; CDR3: CSVESGTGGFGYTF; DNA: TGCAGCGTGGAATCCGGGACAGGGGGCTTTGGCTACACCTTC
V: TRBV19; size: few; D: TRBD2; J: TRBJ2-1; CDR3: CASSRWTSEIIEQFF; DNA: TGTGCCAGTAGCCGTTGGACTAGCGAGATTATTGAGCAGTTCTTC
V: TRBV29-1; size: many; D: .; J: TRBJ2-4; CDR3: CSVGSRAGEAGQYF; DNA: TGCAGCGTTGGTTCCCGGGCCGGAGAAGCTGGGCAGTACTTC
V: TRBV7-9; size: many; D: .; J: TRBJ2-3; CDR3: CASSLASGGTDTQYF; DNA: TGTGCCAGCAGCTTAGCTTCCGGGGGCACAGATACGCAGTATTTT
V: TRBV12-5; size: many; D: TRBD1; J: TRBJ2-6; CDR3: CASGLTRTGLLSGANVLTF; DNA: TGTGCTAGTGGTTTGACCCGGACAGGGTTGCTCTCTGGGGCCAACGTCCTGACTTTC
V: TRBV2; size: many; D: TRBD1; J: TRBJ1-4; CDR3: CASRETGAREKLFF; DNA: TGTGCCAGCAGGGAAACAGGGGCGAGGGAAAAACTGTTTTTT
V: TRBV6-1; size: many; D: .; J: TRBJ2-1; CDR3: CASSTADEQFF; DNA: TGTGCCAGCAGCACGGCGGATGAGCAGTTCTTC
V: TRBV12-3/TRBV12-4; size: many; D: .; J: TRBJ2-7; CDR3: CASSLTPSSYEQYF; DNA: TGTGCCAGCAGTCTGACTCCAAGCTCCTACGAGCAGTACTTC
V: TRBV9; size: few; D: TRBD2; J: TRBJ2-4; CDR3: CASSASPGRAKNIQYF; DNA: TGTGCCAGCAGCGCCAGCCCCGGGAGGGCCAAAAACATTCAGTACTTC
V: TRBV29-1; size: .; D: .; J: TRBJ1-1; CDR3: CSVERKGLPEAFF; DNA: TGCAGCGTTGAGAGGAAGGGCTTGCCTGAAGCTTTCTTT
V: TRBV5-6; size: few; D: .; J: TRBJ2-3; CDR3: CASSLGTITDTQYF; DNA: TGTGCCAGCAGCTTGGGGACTATCACAGATACGCAGTATTTT
V: TRBV6-1; size: many; D: TRBD2; J: TRBJ2-7; CDR3: CASNRGGYEQYF; DNA: TGTGCCAGCAACCGGGGGGGCTACGAGCAGTACTTC
V: TRBV7-8; size: few; D: .; J: TRBJ1-4; CDR3: CASSTRVRHWEGAAEKLFF; DNA: TGTGCCAGCAGCACGCGAGTTCGTCATTGGGAAGGGGCGGCTGAAAAACTGTTTTTT
V: TRBV5-1; size: few; D: TRBD2; J: TRBJ2-1; CDR3: CASSLVLAGGPRYGNEQFF; DNA: TGCGCCAGCAGCTTGGTACTAGCGGGAGGGCCGCGCTATGGCAATGAGCAGTTCTTC
V: TRBV12-3/TRBV12-4; size: many; D: TRBD1; J: TRBJ1-5; CDR3: CASSPQGAGQPQHF; DNA: TGTGCCAGCAGTCCTCAGGGGGCCGGACAGCCCCAGCATTTT
V: TRBV10-3; size: many; D: .; J: TRBJ2-2; CDR3: CAIMGQNTGELFF; DNA: TGTGCCATCATGGGACAAAACACCGGGGAGCTGTTTTTT
V: TRBV4-1; size: few; D: .; J: TRBJ1-1; CDR3: CASSQGYGERTEAFF; DNA: TGCGCCAGCAGCCAAGGGTATGGGGAAAGGACTGAAGCTTTCTTT
V: TRBV30; size: few; D: .; J: TRBJ2-7; CDR3: CAWSASYEQYF; DNA: TGTGCCTGGAGTGCTTCCTACGAGCAGTACTTC
V: TRBV4-1; size: .; D: .; J: TRBJ2-1; CDR3: CASSRLTWSLEQFF; DNA: TGCGCCAGCAGCCGACTTACATGGTCCTTGGAGCAGTTCTTC
V: TRBV18; size: .; D: .; J: TRBJ2-4; CDR3: CASSLTRRAKNIQYF; DNA: TGTGCCAGCTCCCTGACCCGAAGAGCCAAAAACATTCAGTACTTC
V: TRBV5-1; size: .; D: TRBD2; J: TRBJ2-1; CDR3: CASSLVPAGALYNEQFF; DNA: TGCGCCAGCAGCTTGGTGCCAGCGGGAGCCCTATACAATGAGCAGTTCTTC
V: TRBV10-3; size: .; D: TRBD2; J: TRBJ2-1; CDR3: CATRGLAGDNEQFF; DNA: TGTGCCACCCGGGGACTAGCGGGAGACAATGAGCAGTTCTTC
V: TRBV12-3/TRBV12-4; size: many; D: .; J: TRBJ2-5; CDR3: CASSLNLEWGHETQYF; DNA: TGTGCCAGCAGTTTGAATCTGGAGTGGGGTCACGAGACCCAGTACTTC
V: TRBV7-9; size: few; D: .; J: TRBJ2-5; CDR3: CASSLVGLTASPGETQYF; DNA: TGTGCCAGCAGCTTAGTCGGTCTGACCGCCTCCCCGGGAGAGACCCAGTACTTC
V: TRBV20-1; size: many; D: .; J: TRBJ2-7; CDR3: CSASRENEQYF; DNA: TGCAGTGCTAGCCGGGAAAACGAGCAGTACTTC
V: TRBV11-1; size: many; D: .; J: TRBJ2-7; CDR3: CASSPQTYEQYF; DNA: TGTGCCAGCAGCCCTCAAACCTACGAGCAGTACTTC
V: TRBV29-1; size: many; D: TRBD2; J: TRBJ2-7; CDR3: CSVRSGVSSYEQYF; DNA: TGCAGCGTTCGTAGCGGGGTGAGCTCCTACGAGCAGTACTTC
V: TRBV3-1; size: few; D: .; J: TRBJ2-5; CDR3: CASSQDRLAWETQYF; DNA: TGTGCCAGCAGCCAAGATCGGCTAGCATGGGAGACCCAGTACTTC
V: TRBV5-5; size: few; D: TRBD1; J: TRBJ2-3; CDR3: CASSAPPGTGYPDTQYF; DNA: TGTGCCAGCAGCGCCCCCCCCGGGACAGGGTATCCAGATACGCAGTATTTT